This T cell receptor beta chain is drawn from a study of cytomegalovirus exposure and HLA in healthy donors (dated by TCRdb to 2016 to 2017). Broadly, across the study: An earlier analysis of a few hundred of the donors reported under 300 Gb of sequence data and 100 million to 120 million unique TCR beta sequences obtained from about 200 million T cells. An early release that covered 640 HLA-typed donors contained about 300 gigabases of sequencing data and about 84 million unique TCR sequences. Among the roughly 380 genotyped donors, approximately 76% belonged to the genetic ancestry cluster associated with self-reported Caucasian donors. The aim of the study was to test whether cataloging public T cell receptors could identify signatures of past pathogen exposure. The study profiled the T cell repertoires of under 700 subjects by immunosequencing and related them to cytomegalovirus serostatus. A separate validation cohort of over a hundred different subjects was used in addition to the 666-subject first cohort. The study combined high-throughput TCR immunosequencing, statistical association of individual TCRs with disease status, and machine learning to predict cytomegalovirus infection status. In a later analysis, previously published TCR beta repertoires from several hundred donors were re-analyzed and high-resolution HLA genotyping was added so that TCR occurrence patterns could be studied. Rather than drawing on any new phenotypic data, the later analysis identified candidate immune exposures from TCR beta sequences and the way those sequences occurred across donors. An earlier analysis of roughly 600 of the donors used high-throughput TCR beta sequencing to judge whether each TCR beta V gene segment behaved as functional or pseudogenic. Alongside the repertoire data, information on donor age, sex, ethnicity and CMV serostatus was compiled. In a later genetic analysis, genome-wide SNP genotypes for about 55% of the roughly 700 donors were used, and that subset was treated as a discovery cohort. Every repertoire in the discovery cohort had been generated on one and the same sequencing platform. Both class I and class II loci were covered by HLA typing, at four-digit resolution. Typing coverage varied by locus: about 620-630 donors for A, B, C, DRB1 and DQB1; roughly 560 for DQA1; about 570 for DPA1; approximately 450 for DPB1. Because of strong linkage in the cohort, roughly five DR-DQ haplotypes were treated as single units for association and clustering. Among approximately 370 genotyped donors of the cohort, an average of around 250,000 unique TCR beta nucleotide sequences was sequenced per donor, of which approximately 18% were non-productive. Overall results and qualifications from the work: A later analysis found that HLA-associated TCR beta chains were more clonally expanded and had lower generation probabilities than equally common non-associated chains. A few of the identified cytomegalovirus-associated TCR beta chains were confirmed in vitro to be specific for cytomegalovirus antigens. An association between a missense DCLRE1C variant and V-gene and J-gene trimming of TCR beta chains was found in a later genetic analysis and replicated in an independent cohort. In a later analysis, TCR association rates were found to vary across HLA loci, with the most associated TCRs seen for DRB1 alleles and the fewest for HLA-C alleles. Because HLA typing was missing for some donors at each locus, association tests included only the typed subset. In both the original and validation cohorts, the classifier was reported to diagnose cytomegalovirus status with high specificity and sensitivity. Because the 87-base-pair reads could not distinguish some IMGT-functional V segments, including TRBV6-2 and TRBV6-3, those segments were excluded. A later analysis found that most CMV-associated TCR beta chains appeared HLA-restricted, with HLA associations seemingly driven largely by CMV exposure. Most TCR sequences were seen in very few donors, while some public TCRs were found in many individuals. It was suggested by the authors that the approach could potentially be generalized to other disease states and immunological phenotypes. According to a later analysis, parvovirus B19, influenza, CMV and Epstein-Barr virus appeared linked to several top co-occurrence clusters. Specific HLA alleles were associated with 15,000 to 20,000 TCR beta sequences at a false discovery rate of 0.05 in a later analysis. Correlated functional status among segregating V segments might be attributable to linkage disequilibrium, but an unknown experimental factor could not be ruled out. This cohort had only TCR beta chains sequenced, and the lack of alpha or paired-chain data limited which features could be detected. A cluster of highly shared sequence variants was judged likely to be a technical artifact of the sequencing pipeline. Sequencing depth was assumed to be roughly uniform across donors in the presence/absence analyses, though that assumption may not hold. In an earlier analysis of 450 to 750 of the donors, most TCR beta V segments appeared in productive rearrangements about 87% or about 30% of the time, broadly matching IMGT annotations. The study gave a list of about 170 TCR beta chains associated with cytomegalovirus. Assigning TCR associations to individual alleles was difficult when HLA alleles, especially DR and DQ, strongly co-occurred. Because counts were too low, about 15 rarely observed V segments, including chromosome 9 orphons, were left out of the earlier analysis of approximately 500 of the donors. A further reported finding was that TCR beta sequences accurately predicted the HLA-A and HLA-B alleles for most subjects in the first cohort. Immune exposure information for the cohort was limited to CMV serostatus. In a later genetic analysis, fewer N-insertions in productive TCRs were reported among donors in an Asian-associated ancestry cluster than the roughly 700-donor mean.

The cohort consisted of 650 to 700 healthy bone marrow donors. At the time of sampling, all cohort members were nominally healthy, though unrecorded immune exposures were likely present. The donor was CMV seronegative and belonged to the group of 380 or so seronegative cohort members. Each donor provided a peripheral blood sample, and peripheral blood mononuclear cells were used for TCR beta sequencing. The Qiagen DNeasy Blood Extraction Kit was used to extract genomic DNA from the blood cell samples. Via the germline V gene, CDR1 is MNHEY and CDR2 SVGAGI. A distance of 11 bases separates the germline ends of V and J, which lose 0 bases and 3 bases respectively. CDR3 length: 15 amino acids, cysteine to phenylalanine. Only CDR3 DNA is held: 45 bases, read in frame from base 1. Comment on this clone: Its antigen specificity is not known. Base qualities are not provided; no much larger clone lies one nucleotide away.

To prepare the library, the immunoSEQ multiplex PCR assay was applied. The multiplex PCR relied on a mix of 60 forward primers for TCR Vbeta segments and 13 reverse primers for TCR Jbeta segments. A multiplex PCR assay on genomic DNA amplified the CDR3 region of rearranged TCR beta genes. The Illumina HiSeq System was used to sequence the amplified TCR beta libraries as 87-base-pair reads. In the original analysis: A later analysis tallied 75 million to 95 million unique TCR beta chains across the approximately 670 repertoires, and around 10 million of those chains were shared by two or more donors. To remove PCR and sequencing errors, raw reads were error-corrected and collapsed into unique sequences using a nearest-neighbor algorithm that merged closely related sequences. CDR3 sequences were aligned to IMGT reference sequences to assign V, D and J gene segments. Each retained sequence needed at least a six-nucleotide match to both a V gene segment and a J gene segment. Rearrangements were classified as productive when the CDR3 lacked stop codons and remained in frame with V and J, and all other rearrangements were classified as non-productive. Following IMGT convention, CDR3 was defined as the stretch from the second conserved V-encoded cysteine to the conserved J-encoded phenylalanine. The earlier analysis of about 640 of the donors excluded any sequence lacking an unambiguous match to a single V gene segment. In an earlier analysis of a few hundred of the donors, a V segment was called functional when productive rearrangements were above 56.7%, and segregating when the standard deviation between donors exceeded 5%. A statistical classification framework was built for diagnosing cytomegalovirus status from the catalog of TCR beta chain sequences. V and J gene assignment, in a later analysis, came from comparing TCR nucleotide sequences with IMGT/GENE-DB human TR gene sequences. In a later analysis, CDR3 sequences and most-parsimonious VDJ recombination scenarios were assigned using the TCRdist pipeline. In a later analysis, every TCR beta chain was defined by the combination of its CDR3 amino acid sequence and its V-gene family, and reads without a unique V-gene family were dropped. As a way to deal with suspected cross-contamination and a sequencing artifact, a later analysis dropped approximately 590 nucleotide sequences that were highly shared and had low generation probability. A later analysis calculated a clonal expansion index for each public chain from normalized within-repertoire ranks of inferred template counts. In a later analysis, generation probabilities were computed with a VDJ recombination model fitted to out-of-frame rearrangements, and the resulting probabilities were checked against IGoR. Hypergeometric tests were used in a later analysis to score TCR-TCR, TCR-HLA and TCR-CMV co-occurrence, with a repertoire-size bias correction applied to the TCR pairs. False discovery rates were estimated in a later analysis by permuting HLA or CMV assignments 20 times. In a later analysis, co-occurring TCRs were grouped using DBSCAN, and TCRdist sequence similarity was added for clustering within HLA-allele-positive subsets. Co-occurrence clustering excluded repertoires with fewer than 30,000 or more than 120,000 public chains, plus five with anomalous nucleotide sharing. TCRdb carries this immuneACCESS record with in-frame sequences only. Its versions omit some clonotypes, under half of them owing to an unresolved V gene in the studies checked, with the rest unexplained. V, J and clone size were drawn from that table, and D and trimming were deduced from the DNA. The sample contains roughly 170,000 clones, approximately 75% of them found a single time. Around 1.5% of the sample belongs to the ten largest clones.

Sequencing was carried out using PBMCs. This receptor chain uses TRBV6-5 and TRBJ1-2; possibly the D gene is TRBD1, per 5 matching bases. The source is a girl between 5 and 17 years old in good health and CMV-seronegative. The DNA sequence follows: TGTGCCAGCAGTTACTCGACGCCCAGGGACTATGGCTACACCTTC. It translates to CASSYSTPRDYGYTF.